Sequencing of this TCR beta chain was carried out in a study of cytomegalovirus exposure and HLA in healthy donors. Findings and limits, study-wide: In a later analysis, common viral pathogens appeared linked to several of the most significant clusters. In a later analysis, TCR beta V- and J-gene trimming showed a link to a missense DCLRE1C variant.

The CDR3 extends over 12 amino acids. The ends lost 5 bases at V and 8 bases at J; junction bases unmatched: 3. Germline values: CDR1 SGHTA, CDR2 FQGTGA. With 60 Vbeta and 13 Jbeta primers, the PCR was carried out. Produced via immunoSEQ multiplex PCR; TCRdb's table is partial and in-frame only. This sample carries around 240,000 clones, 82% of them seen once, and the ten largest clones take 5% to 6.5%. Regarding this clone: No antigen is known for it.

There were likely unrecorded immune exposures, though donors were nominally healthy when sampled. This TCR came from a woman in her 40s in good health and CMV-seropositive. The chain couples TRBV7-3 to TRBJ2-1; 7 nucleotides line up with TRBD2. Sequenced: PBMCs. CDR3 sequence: CASSTRGDEQFF. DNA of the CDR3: TGTGCCAGCAGCACCCGGGGGGATGAGCAGTTCTTC.